Each of the 17 T cell receptor beta chains below was sequenced from the same sample in a study of T cell responses to AZD1222 COVID-19 vaccine. Here immunoSEQ multiplex PCR was the method, and the copy in TCRdb shows in-frame clones only, minus some. The repertoire consists of about 150,000 clones, with about 90% occurring once and the leading ten covering roughly 3.4%. This specimen consisted of peripheral blood, obtained 28 days after the second AZD1222 dose. The origin of the receptors is an adult who received the AZD1222 COVID-19 vaccine.

V and J are TRBV6-5 and TRBJ2-7; TRBD1 or TRBD2 may be the D gene (5 bases each). Trimming removed 5 bases at V and 2 bases at J, with 16 bases between. This CDR3 has 15 residues. The germline gives CDR1 MNHEY, CDR2 SVGAGI. The CDR3 region is CASSQPGTDTYEQYF. The CDR3 region has the DNA TGTGCCAGCAGTCAACCCGGGACGGATACCTACGAGCAGTACTTC.

The DNA for the CDR3 is TGTGCCAGCAGTTACTCGTCAGCCCCGGATCTATCAGCCCAGCATTTT. Translation gives CASSYSSAPDLSAQHF. V is TRBV6-5 and J is TRBJ1-5; D gene ambiguous. The germline V gene has CDR1 MNHEY and CDR2 SVGAGI. The CDR3 is 16 amino acids. Trimming took 0 bases from V and 11 from J, leaving 20 bases between them.

J is TRBJ2-7 and V is TRBV28; 7 positions agree with TRBD1. Germline V CDR1 and CDR2: MDHEN, SYDVKM. V gave up 6 bases and J gave up 4 bases; unmatched junction bases: 12. The CDR3 loop spans 15 amino acids. The CDR3 nucleotides are TGTGCCAGCAGCCAAGGGGGCTCCGGGCGGTACGAGCAGTACTTC. This gives the protein CASSQGGSGRYEQYF.

The rearrangement links TRBV24-1 to TRBJ2-7; 8 bases fit TRBD1. CDR3 length equals 15 residues. With V trimmed by 7 bases and J by 4 bases, 11 bases remained unmatched. Germline V gene data show CDR1 as KGHDR and CDR2 as SFDVKD. CDR3 residues: CATRGAGTGLYEQYF. The DNA of the CDR3 is TGTGCCACCAGGGGCGCGGGGACAGGACTATACGAGCAGTACTTC.

This sequence joins TRBV2 and TRBJ2-1; 11 bases map to TRBD2. The trim removed 5 bases at V and 6 bases at J, leaving 6 bases unmatched. The CDR3 is made up of 15 amino acids. The germline gives CDR1 SNHLY, CDR2 FYNNEI. As DNA, the CDR3 is TGTGCCAGCAGTACACTAGCGGGAGATTTCAATGAGCAGTTCTTC. It is translated as CASSTLAGDFNEQFF.

This sequence joins TRBV7-2 and TRBJ2-1; D is unresolved. CDR1 and CDR2 from the germline V gene are SGHTA and FQGNSA. The CDR3 is 14 amino acids. The ends were cut back, 1 base at V and 9 bases at J, with 13 bases in the middle. CDR3 loop: CASSLGAIWGEQFF. In nucleotides, the CDR3 is TGTGCCAGCAGCTTAGGGGCCATTTGGGGTGAGCAGTTCTTC.

Only a few counts were recorded for this clone. The V call is TRBV6-5, the J call TRBJ1-3, with a tentative D call TRBD1 (5 bases). Trimming shortened V by 0 bases and J by 7 bases, and 16 bases separated the two germline ends. CDR1 and CDR2 from the germline V gene are MNHEY and SVGAGI. The CDR3 has 16 residues. DNA for the CDR3: TGTGCCAGCAGTTACTCCCAGGGCGAAAGGGGCAACACCATATATTTT. It codes for CASSYSQGERGNTIYF.

This clone was found once. This chain links TRBV15 with TRBJ1-4, with D hard to call. This CDR3 spans 14 amino acids. The germline V gene encodes CDR1 LNHNV and CDR2 YYDKDF (reference sequence). The V and J ends lost 1 base and 8 bases respectively, with 11 bases between them. CDR3 bases: TGTGCCACCAGCAGAGTTGGGCTAGGGGAAAAACTGTTTTTT. Its translation is CATSRVGLGEKLFF. Complete variable domain (other parts from reference TRBV15 and TRBJ1-4): DAMVIQNPRYQVTQFGKPVTLSCSQTLNHNVMYWYQQKSSQAPKLLFHYYDKDFNNEADTPDNFQSRRPNTSFCFLDIRSPGLGDTAMYLCATSRVGLGEKLFFGSGTQLSVL.

V gene TRBV28 combines with J gene TRBJ1-2, with D perhaps matching TRBD1 (5 bases). V lost 8 bases and J lost 2, with 12 bases in between. Germline V gene data show CDR1 as MDHEN and CDR2 as SYDVKM. The CDR3 is made up of 13 amino acids. In DNA form, the CDR3 reads TGTGCCAGCGGGGGTGGGCAAAACTATGGCTACACCTTC. It codes for CASGGGQNYGYTF.

This chain links TRBV6-5 with TRBJ2-2, with TRBD2 matching 10 bases. Germline V gene data show CDR1 as MNHEY and CDR2 as SVGAGI. This CDR3 region has 14 residues. J gave up 3 bases and V 7 bases, and 2 bases lay outside the gene matches. CDR3 region: CASILAGDTGELFF. The DNA of the CDR3 is TGTGCCAGCATTCTAGCGGGAGACACCGGGGAGCTGTTTTTT.

The chain carries TRBV19 and TRBJ2-6; a possible D gene is TRBD2 (6 bases). V dropped 2 bases and J dropped 4 bases, with 12 bases sitting between them. This CDR3 contains 16 residues. Germline loops: CDR1 LNHDA, CDR2 SQIVND (reference sequence). This chain's CDR3 is CASSITGVAGANVLTF. As DNA, the CDR3 is TGTGCCAGTAGTATAACGGGGGTAGCAGGGGCCAACGTCCTGACTTTC.

J is TRBJ1-1 and V is TRBV12-5; perhaps TRBD1 as D (6 bases). The CDR3 covers 13 residues. Between the trimmed V and J ends, which lost 7 bases and 1 base, there was a span of 10 bases. Looked up from germline, CDR1 is LGHNT and CDR2 is FRNRAP. The CDR3, as DNA: TGTGCTAGTGCTTACAGGGCGAACACTGAAGCTTTCTTT. Amino acids: CASAYRANTEAFF.

A single count supports this clone. V gene TRBV28 combines with J gene TRBJ1-3, with TRBD1 matching over 8 bases. CDR1 MDHEN and CDR2 SYDVKM come from the germline V gene. V shed 5 bases, J shed 4 bases, and the junction held 4 bases outside the gene matches. The CDR3 length is 14 residues. CDR3 region: CASSLHRGGNTIYF. In DNA, the CDR3 is TGTGCCAGCAGTCTCCACAGGGGGGGAAACACCATATATTTT.

This clone was found a few times. The chain has TRBV3-1 (or the pseudogene TRBV3-2) and TRBJ2-1; 9 bases agree with TRBD2. CDR3 size: 15 residues. The ends lost 1 base at V and 4 bases at J; junction bases unmatched: 2. The germline V gene has CDR1 LGHDT and CDR2 YNNKEL (reference sequence). The CDR3 DNA reads TGTGCCAGCAGCCAAGGACTAGCGGAGTACAATGAGCAGTTCTTC. It encodes CASSQGLAEYNEQFF.

This chain links TRBV5-1 with TRBJ1-2; D gene unclear. Germline V gives CDR1 SGHRS, CDR2 YFSETQ. CDR3 size: 14 residues. The V and J ends lost 2 bases and 7 bases respectively, with 15 bases between them. CDR3 region: CASSFTQNYGGYTF. CDR3 in DNA: TGCGCCAGCAGCTTCACTCAGAACTATGGTGGCTACACCTTC.

This clone was detected only a few times. DNA of the CDR3: TGTGCCAGAATCCTCCCGGGACAGGAATACGAGCAGTACTTC. Translating gives CARILPGQEYEQYF. The V gene is TRBV5-3, the J gene TRBJ2-7, with 8 bases that match TRBD1. TRBV5-3 is assigned to the ORF class and has an uncertain function. The V and J ends lost 6 bases and 4 bases, in that order; junction bases with no gene match: 9. The CDR3 covers 14 residues.

This chain links TRBV10-2 with TRBJ2-6; D is undetermined. The CDR3 has 12 amino acids. Trimming removed 5 bases at V and 2 bases at J, with 1 base between. Germline V CDR1 and CDR2: WSHSY, SAAADI. CDR3 sequence (DNA): TGCGCCAGCAGTCCTGGGGCCAACGTCCTGACTTTC. Amino acid sequence: CASSPGANVLTF.